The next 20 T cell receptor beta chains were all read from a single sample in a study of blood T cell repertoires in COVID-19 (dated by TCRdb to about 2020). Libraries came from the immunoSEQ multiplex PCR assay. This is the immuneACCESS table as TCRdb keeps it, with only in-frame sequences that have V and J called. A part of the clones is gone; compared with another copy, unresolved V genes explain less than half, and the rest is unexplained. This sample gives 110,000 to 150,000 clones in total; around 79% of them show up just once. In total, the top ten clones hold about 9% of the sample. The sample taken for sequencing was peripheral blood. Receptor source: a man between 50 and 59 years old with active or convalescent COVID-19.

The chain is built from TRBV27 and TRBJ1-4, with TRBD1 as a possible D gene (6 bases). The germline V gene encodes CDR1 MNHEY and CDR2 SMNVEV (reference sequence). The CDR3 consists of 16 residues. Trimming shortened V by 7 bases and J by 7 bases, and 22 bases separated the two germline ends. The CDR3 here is CASTKGGHGVGEKLFF. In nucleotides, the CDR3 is TGTGCCAGCACCAAAGGGGGACACGGGGTTGGTGAAAAACTGTTTTTT.

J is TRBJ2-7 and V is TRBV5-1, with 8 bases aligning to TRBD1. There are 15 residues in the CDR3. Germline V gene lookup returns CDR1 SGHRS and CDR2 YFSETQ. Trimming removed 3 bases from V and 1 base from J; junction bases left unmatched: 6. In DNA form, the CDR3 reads TGCGCCAGCAGCTCAGGACAGGGTGGGTCCTACGAGCAGTACTTC. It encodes CASSSGQGGSYEQYF.

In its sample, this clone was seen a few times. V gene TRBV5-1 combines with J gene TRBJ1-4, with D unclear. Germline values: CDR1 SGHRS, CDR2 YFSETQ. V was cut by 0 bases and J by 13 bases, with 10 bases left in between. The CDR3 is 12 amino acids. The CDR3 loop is CASSLGEGGLFF. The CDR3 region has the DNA TGCGCCAGCAGCTTGGGGGAGGGAGGACTGTTTTTT.

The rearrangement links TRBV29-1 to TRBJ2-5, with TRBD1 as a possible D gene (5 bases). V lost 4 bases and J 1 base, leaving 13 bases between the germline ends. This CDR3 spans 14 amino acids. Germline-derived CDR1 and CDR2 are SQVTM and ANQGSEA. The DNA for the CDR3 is TGCAGCGTTGTCCAGGGATCCCCCCAAGAGACCCAGTACTTC. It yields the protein CSVVQGSPQETQYF.

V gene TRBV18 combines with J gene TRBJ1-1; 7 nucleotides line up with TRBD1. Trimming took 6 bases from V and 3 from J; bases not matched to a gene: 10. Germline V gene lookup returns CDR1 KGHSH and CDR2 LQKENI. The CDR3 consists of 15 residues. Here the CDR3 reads CASSPGTALYTEAFF. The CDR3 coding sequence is TGTGCCAGCTCGCCCGGGACAGCCCTTTACACTGAAGCTTTCTTT.

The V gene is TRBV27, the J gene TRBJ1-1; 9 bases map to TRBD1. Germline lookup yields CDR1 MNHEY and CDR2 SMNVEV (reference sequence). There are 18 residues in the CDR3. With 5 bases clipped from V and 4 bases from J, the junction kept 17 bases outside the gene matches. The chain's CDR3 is CASSPMGYRQGVGTEAFF. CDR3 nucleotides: TGTGCCAGCAGTCCTATGGGGTACCGACAGGGGGTGGGCACTGAAGCTTTCTTT.

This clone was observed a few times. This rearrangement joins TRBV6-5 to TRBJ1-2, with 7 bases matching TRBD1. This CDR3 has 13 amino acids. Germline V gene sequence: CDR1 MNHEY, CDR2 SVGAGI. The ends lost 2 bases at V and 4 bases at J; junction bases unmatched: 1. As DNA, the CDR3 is TGTGCCAGCAGTTACGCAGGGGGCTATGGCTACACCTTC. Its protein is CASSYAGGYGYTF.

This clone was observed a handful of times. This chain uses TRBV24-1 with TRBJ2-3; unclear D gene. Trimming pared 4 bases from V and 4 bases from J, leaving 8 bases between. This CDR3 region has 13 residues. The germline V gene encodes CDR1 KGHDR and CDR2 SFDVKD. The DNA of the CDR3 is TGTGCCACCAGTGACCCGGGTGCAGATACGCAGTATTTT. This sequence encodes CATSDPGADTQYF.

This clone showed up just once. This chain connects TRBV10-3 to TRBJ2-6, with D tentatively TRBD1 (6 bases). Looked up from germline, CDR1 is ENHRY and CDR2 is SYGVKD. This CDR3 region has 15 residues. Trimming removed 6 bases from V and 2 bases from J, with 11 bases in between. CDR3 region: CAISARGAGANVLTF. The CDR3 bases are TGTGCCATCAGCGCCAGGGGCGCTGGGGCCAACGTCCTGACTTTC.

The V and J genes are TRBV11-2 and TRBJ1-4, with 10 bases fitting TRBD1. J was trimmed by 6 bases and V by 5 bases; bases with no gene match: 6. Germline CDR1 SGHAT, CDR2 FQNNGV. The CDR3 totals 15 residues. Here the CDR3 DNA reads TGTGCCAGCAGCGAACCCGGGACAGGGGATGAAAAACTGTTTTTT. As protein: CASSEPGTGDEKLFF.

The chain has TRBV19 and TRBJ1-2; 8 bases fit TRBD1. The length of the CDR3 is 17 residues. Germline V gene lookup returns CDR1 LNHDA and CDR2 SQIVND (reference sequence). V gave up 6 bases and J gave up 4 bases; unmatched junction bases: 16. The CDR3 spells CASRTGGRGLLGYGYTF. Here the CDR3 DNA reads TGTGCCAGTAGGACTGGGGGCAGGGGGCTCCTCGGCTATGGCTACACCTTC.

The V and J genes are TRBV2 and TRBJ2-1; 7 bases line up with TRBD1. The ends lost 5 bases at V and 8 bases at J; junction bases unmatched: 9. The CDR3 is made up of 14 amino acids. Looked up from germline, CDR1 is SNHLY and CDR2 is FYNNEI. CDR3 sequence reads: CASSPEGAMDEQFF. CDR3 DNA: TGTGCCAGCAGTCCCGAGGGGGCCATGGATGAGCAGTTCTTC.

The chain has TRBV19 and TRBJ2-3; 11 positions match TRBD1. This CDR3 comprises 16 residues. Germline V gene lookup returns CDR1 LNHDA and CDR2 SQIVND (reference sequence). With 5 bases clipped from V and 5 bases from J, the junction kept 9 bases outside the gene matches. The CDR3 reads CASSRTGTGGKDTQYF. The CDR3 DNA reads TGTGCCAGTAGTCGCACCGGGACAGGGGGTAAAGATACGCAGTATTTT.

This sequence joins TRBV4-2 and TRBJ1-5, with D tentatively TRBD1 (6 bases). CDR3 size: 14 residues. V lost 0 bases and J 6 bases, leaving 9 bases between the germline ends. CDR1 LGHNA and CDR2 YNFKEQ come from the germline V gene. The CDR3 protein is CASSQDTGRQPQHF. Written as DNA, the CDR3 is TGTGCCAGCAGCCAAGATACAGGGCGTCAGCCCCAGCATTTT.

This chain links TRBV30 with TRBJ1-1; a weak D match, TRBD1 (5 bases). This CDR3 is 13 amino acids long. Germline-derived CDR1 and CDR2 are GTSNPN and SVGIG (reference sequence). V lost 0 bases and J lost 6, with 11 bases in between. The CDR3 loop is CAWSVGGVPEAFF. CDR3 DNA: TGTGCCTGGAGTGTGGGGGGAGTCCCTGAAGCTTTCTTT.

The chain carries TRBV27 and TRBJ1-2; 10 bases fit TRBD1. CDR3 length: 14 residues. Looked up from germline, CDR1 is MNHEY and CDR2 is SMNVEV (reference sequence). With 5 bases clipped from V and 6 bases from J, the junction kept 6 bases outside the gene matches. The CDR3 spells CASSPWGQGNGYTF. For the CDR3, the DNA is TGTGCCAGCAGTCCGTGGGGACAGGGGAATGGCTACACCTTC.

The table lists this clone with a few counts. DNA of the CDR3: TGTGCCAGCAGCCCCTACCCTGCAACTAATGAAAAACTGTTTTTT. Translating it yields CASSPYPATNEKLFF. The rearrangement uses TRBV11-2 and TRBJ1-4; D ambiguous. In germline, CDR1 is SGHAT, CDR2 FQNNGV. The CDR3 is 15 amino acids. The germline V and J ends were trimmed by 5 bases and 0 bases, with 10 bases remaining between them.

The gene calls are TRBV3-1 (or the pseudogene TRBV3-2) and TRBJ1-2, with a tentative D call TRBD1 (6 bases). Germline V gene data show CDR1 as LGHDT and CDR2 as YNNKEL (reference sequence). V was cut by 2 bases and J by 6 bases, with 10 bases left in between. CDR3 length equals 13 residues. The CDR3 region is CASSQSRGNGYTF. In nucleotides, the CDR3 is TGTGCCAGCAGCCAAAGCAGGGGAAATGGCTACACCTTC.

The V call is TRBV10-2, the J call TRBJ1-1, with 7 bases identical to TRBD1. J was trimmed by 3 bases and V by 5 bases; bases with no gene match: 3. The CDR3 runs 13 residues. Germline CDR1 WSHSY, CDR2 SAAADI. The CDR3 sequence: CASSNTGDTEAFF. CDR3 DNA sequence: TGCGCCAGCAGTAATACAGGGGACACTGAAGCTTTCTTT.

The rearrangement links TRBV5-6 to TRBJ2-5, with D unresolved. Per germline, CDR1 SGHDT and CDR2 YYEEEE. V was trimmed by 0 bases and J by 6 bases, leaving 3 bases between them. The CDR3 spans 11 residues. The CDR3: CASSLGQTQYF. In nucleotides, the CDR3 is TGTGCCAGCAGCTTGGGGCAGACCCAGTACTTC.